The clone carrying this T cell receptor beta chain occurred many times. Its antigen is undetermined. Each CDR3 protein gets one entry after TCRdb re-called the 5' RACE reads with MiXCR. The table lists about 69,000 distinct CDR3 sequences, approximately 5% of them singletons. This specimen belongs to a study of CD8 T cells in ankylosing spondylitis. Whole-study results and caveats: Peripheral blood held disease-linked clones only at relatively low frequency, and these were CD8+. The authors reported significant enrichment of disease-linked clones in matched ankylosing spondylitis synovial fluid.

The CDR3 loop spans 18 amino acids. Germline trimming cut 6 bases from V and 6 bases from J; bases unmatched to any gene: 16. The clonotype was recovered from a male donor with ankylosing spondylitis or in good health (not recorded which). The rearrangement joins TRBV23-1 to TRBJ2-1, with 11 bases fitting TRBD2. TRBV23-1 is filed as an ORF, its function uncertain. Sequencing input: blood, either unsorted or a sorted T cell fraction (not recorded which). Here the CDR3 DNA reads TGCGCCAGCAGCCCGGGACTAGCGGCCCGACGGGGCTTCAATGAGCAGTTCTTC. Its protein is CASSPGLAARRGFNEQFF.